The present entry profiles one T cell receptor beta chain with its context. Its antigen remains undetermined. It has no much larger one-base neighbor in the sample; base qualities were not kept. Participants in the prospective study were enrolled through a virtual design, were aged about 18 to 100 years, and lived in 24 United States geographic areas. In the prospective study, cohorts were assigned on the basis of participant-reported clinical history obtained from a screening survey and a study questionnaire. Recovered participants in ImmuneRACE Cohort 3 were defined by two consecutive negative NP/OP PCR tests, clearance by a healthcare professional, or resolution of symptoms. Each participant in the prospective study had whole blood, serum and a nasopharyngeal or oropharyngeal swab collected by mobile phlebotomists. Additional blood draws and questionnaires over an approximately 2-month period could optionally be provided by prospective study participants. Before DNA extraction, prospective study blood samples were shipped either frozen or at room temperature.

This record belongs to a study of blood T cell repertoires in COVID-19 (dated by TCRdb to 2020 to 2021). A note on the overall study: The collaborator samples originated in the United States, Italy and Spain and spanned the acute and convalescent phases of COVID-19. The material from the prospective study consisted of cDNA or gDNA derived from T cells, B-cell-depleted T cells, or PBMCs. The dataset comprised deeply sampled blood TCRbeta repertoires from subjects exposed to, actively infected with, or recovered from COVID-19. A freely available public database, intended as a resource for researchers studying the immune response to SARS-CoV-2, is where the repertoires were released. The samples were drawn from the first 160 participants of the ongoing ImmuneRACE study and from under 1,500 subjects provided by 6 global collaborators. A de-identified subject ID, COVID-19 status, age in years and sex were almost always included in the sample metadata. HLA class I and class II types, where available, came from metadata supplied by the sample provider rather than from assay-based typing. Broader findings and caveats from the paper: The amount of clinical and demographic metadata varied by source and participant and was provided uncurated.

Between the V and J ends, shortened by 4 bases and 8 bases respectively, the junction contains 14 bases. The CDR3 runs 14 residues from the cysteine to the phenylalanine. Only the CDR3 DNA is retained, 42 bases long and in frame from the first base. Looking up the germline V gene yields CDR1 SGHVS and CDR2 FNYEAQ. The immunoSEQ Assay, a bias-controlled multiplex PCR, was used to amplify TCRbeta CDR3 regions from genomic DNA. The published analysis was carried out like this. Nucleated cell counts per sample were estimated from amplification of reference gene primers within the assay. To quantify the absolute abundance of each unique TCRbeta CDR3 rearrangement, sequence reads were collapsed and filtered. For each sample, productive Simpson clonality was calculated as the square root of Simpson's diversity index across productive rearrangements. Drawn from immuneACCESS, this table holds only the in-frame rearrangements with V and J called that TCRdb kept. Clones are partly lost; checked studies trace under half to an unresolved V gene and leave the rest unexplained. For V, J and clone size, that table is used; D and trimming come from the DNA. Recorded for this sample are some 220,000 clones; roughly nine tenths of them occurred a single time. The ten largest clones add up to roughly 2.7% of the sample.

This clonotype was sampled from a young woman who had recovered from COVID-19. Input material: PBMCs or T cells enriched from blood (not recorded which). The sequence links TRBV7-6 to TRBJ1-4, with no confidently assigned D gene. The CDR3 protein is CASSSPGSGEKLFF. In nucleotides, the sequence is TGTGCCAGCAGCTCCCCCGGGTCCGGGGAAAAACTGTTTTTT.